This entry features one T cell receptor (beta chain) sequence. This sample is part of a study of blood T cell repertoires in COVID-19. Turning to the study itself: Sites across the United States, Italy and Spain contributed samples from acute and convalescent COVID-19. The cDNA or gDNA used as material had been derived from T cells, B-cell-depleted T cells, or PBMCs.

The CDR3 runs to 17 residues. The germline gives CDR1 GTSNPN, CDR2 SVGIG (reference sequence). V lost 1 base, J lost 2 bases, and 14 bases stayed unmatched. In the original processing: Estimation of nucleated cell counts relied on the amplification of reference gene primers. Clones were read by immunoSEQ multiplex PCR, and TCRdb kept only the in-frame ones, dropping some. The DNA was the basis for D and trimming; V, J and clone size are from that table. The table records roughly 99,000 clones, approximately 89% of them present only once. The chain employs TRBV30 and TRBJ2-7; 7 nucleotides match TRBD1. This clonotype was obtained from a man aged 50 or older with active or convalescent COVID-19. Material: peripheral blood. The CDR3 bases are TGTGCCTGGAGTGATACTCTAGGGGGCCCTCGCCCCTACGAGCAGTACTTC. Encoded protein: CAWSDTLGGPRPYEQYF.